This T cell receptor (beta chain) was identified in a study of T cells in Graves' hyperthyroidism and ophthalmopathy. Whole-study results and caveats: Most clonotypes expanded in the thyroid (above 0.001) were also present in blood.

Uncontrolled infections, other autoimmune diseases, pregnancy or lactation led to exclusion of patients. As concerns this clonotype: Antigen: not known.

Using RNA transcripts as the source, TCR beta CDR3 regions were amplified. TCR CDR3 regions were first amplified by RT-PCR with HTBI primers. TCRdb reanalysed the multiplex PCR reads using MiXCR and keeps one entry per CDR3 protein. The repertoire holds a few hundred thousand distinct CDR3 sequences, with roughly 50% as singletons. Sequencing was done on a sample of peripheral blood or thyroid tissue (not recorded which). The receptor's source is an adult woman with Graves' disease, either hyperthyroidism or ophthalmopathy (not recorded which).

DNA for the CDR3: TGTGCCAGCTCACCAACGACAGGGGGTGATCAGCCCCAGCATTTT. It codes for CASSPTTGGDQPQHF. The V and J genes are TRBV18 and TRBJ1-5; 9 nucleotides align to TRBD1. Trimming cost V 2 bases and J 5 bases; bases outside gene matches: 4. The CDR3 is 15 amino acids. Germline CDR1 and CDR2: KGHSH and LQKENI.